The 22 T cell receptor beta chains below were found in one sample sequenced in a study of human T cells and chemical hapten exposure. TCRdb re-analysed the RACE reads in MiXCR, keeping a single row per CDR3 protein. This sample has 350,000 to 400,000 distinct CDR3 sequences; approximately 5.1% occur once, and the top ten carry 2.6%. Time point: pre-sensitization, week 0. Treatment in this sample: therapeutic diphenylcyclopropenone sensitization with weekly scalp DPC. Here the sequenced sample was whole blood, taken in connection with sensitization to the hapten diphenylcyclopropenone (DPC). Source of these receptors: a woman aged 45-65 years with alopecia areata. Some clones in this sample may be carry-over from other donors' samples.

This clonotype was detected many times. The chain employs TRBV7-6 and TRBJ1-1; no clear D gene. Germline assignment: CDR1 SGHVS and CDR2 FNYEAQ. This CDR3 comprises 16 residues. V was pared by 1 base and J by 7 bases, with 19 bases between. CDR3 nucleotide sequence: TGTGCCAGCAGCTTAGTGTCGTCAGAAGATTTTGGTGAAGCTTTCTTT. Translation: CASSLVSSEDFGEAFF.

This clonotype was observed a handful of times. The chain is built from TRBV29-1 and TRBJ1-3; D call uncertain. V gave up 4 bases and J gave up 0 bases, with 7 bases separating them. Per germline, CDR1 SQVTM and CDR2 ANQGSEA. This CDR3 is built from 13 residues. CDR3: CSVVQSSGNTIYF. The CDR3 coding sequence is TGCAGCGTTGTACAAAGCTCTGGAAACACCATATATTTT.

CDR3 coding DNA: TGTGCCAGCAGCGTAGAGTTGGGGCAAGAGACCCAGTACTTC. Protein: CASSVELGQETQYF. V and J are TRBV9 and TRBJ2-5; D is uncertain. The CDR3 covers 14 residues. V lost 0 bases and J 2 bases, leaving 8 bases between the germline ends. Germline CDR1 SGDLS, CDR2 YYNGEE.

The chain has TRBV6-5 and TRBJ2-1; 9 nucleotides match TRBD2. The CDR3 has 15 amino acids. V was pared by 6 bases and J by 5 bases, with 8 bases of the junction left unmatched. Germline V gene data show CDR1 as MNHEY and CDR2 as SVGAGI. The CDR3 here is CASSPPLAGNNEQFF. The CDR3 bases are TGTGCCAGCAGCCCCCCGCTAGCGGGGAACAATGAGCAGTTCTTC.

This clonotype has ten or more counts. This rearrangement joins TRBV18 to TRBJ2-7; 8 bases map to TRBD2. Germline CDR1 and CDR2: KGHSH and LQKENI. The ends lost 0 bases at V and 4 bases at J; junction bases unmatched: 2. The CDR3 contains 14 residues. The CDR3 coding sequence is TGTGCCAGCTCACCACCTCTAGCGGGTTACGAGCAGTACTTC. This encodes CASSPPLAGYEQYF.

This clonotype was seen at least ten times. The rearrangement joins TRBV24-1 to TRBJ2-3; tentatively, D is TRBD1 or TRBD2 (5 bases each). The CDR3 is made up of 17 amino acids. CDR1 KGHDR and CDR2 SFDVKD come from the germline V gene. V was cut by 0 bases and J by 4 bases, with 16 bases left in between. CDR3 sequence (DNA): TGTGCCACCAGTGATTTGCCGATCCGGGGCGTGCCAGATACGCAGTATTTT. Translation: CATSDLPIRGVPDTQYF.

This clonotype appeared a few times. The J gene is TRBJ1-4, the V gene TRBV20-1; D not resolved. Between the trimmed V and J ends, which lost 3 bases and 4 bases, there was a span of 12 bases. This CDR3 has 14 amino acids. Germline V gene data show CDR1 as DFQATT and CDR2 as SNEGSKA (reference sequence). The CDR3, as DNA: TGCAGTGCTAGGCTAGACGGGCTTAATGAAAAACTGTTTTTT. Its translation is CSARLDGLNEKLFF.

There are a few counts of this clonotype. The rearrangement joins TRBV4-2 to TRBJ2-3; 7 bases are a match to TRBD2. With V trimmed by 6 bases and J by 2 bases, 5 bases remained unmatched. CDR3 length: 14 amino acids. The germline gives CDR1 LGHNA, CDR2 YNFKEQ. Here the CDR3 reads CASRTRDYTDTQYF. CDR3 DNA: TGTGCCAGCAGAACCCGGGACTACACAGATACGCAGTATTTT.

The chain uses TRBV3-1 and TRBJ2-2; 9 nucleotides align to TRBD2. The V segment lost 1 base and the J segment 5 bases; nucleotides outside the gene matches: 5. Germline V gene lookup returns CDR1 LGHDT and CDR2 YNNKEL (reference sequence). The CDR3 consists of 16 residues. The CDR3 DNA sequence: TGTGCCAGCAGCCAAGGCAGCGGGAGGTCGACCGGGGAGCTGTTTTTT. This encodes CASSQGSGRSTGELFF.

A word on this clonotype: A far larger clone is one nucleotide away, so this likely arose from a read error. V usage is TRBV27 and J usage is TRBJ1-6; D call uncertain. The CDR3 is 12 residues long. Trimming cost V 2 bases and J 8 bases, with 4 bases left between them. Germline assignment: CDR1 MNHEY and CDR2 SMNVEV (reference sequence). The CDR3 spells CASSLGYSPLHF. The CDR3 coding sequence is TGTGCCAGCAGTTTAGGGTATTCACCCCTCCACTTT.

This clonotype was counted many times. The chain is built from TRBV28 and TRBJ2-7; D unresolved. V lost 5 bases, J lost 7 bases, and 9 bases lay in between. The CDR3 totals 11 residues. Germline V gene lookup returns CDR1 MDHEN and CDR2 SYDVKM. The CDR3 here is CASSPNREQYF. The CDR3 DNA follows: TGTGCCAGCAGTCCCAATCGAGAGCAGTACTTC.

CDR3 region: CASSLGNFIGLPNYGYTF. CDR3 DNA: TGCGCCAGCAGCTTGGGAAATTTCATCGGGCTACCTAACTATGGCTACACCTTC. The V and J genes are TRBV5-1 and TRBJ1-2; D call uncertain. The CDR3 length is 18 residues. Germline CDR1 SGHRS, CDR2 YFSETQ. The ends were cut back, 0 bases at V and 0 bases at J, with 18 bases in the middle.

CDR3 sequence reads: CASSFGRGTAKNIQYF. In DNA form, the CDR3 reads TGTGCCAGCAGTTTTGGTAGGGGTACCGCCAAAAACATTCAGTACTTC. The chain links TRBV28 to TRBJ2-4; TRBD1 is a possible D gene (5 bases). The CDR3 loop spans 16 amino acids. Trimming removed 3 bases at V and 1 base at J, with 13 bases between. Per germline, CDR1 MDHEN and CDR2 SYDVKM.

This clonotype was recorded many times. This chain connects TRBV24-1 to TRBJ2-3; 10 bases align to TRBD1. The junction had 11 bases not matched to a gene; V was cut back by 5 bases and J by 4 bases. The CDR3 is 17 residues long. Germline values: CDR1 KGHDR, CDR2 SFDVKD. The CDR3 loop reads CATSALRGTGVPDTQYF. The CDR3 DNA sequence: TGTGCCACCAGTGCCCTGAGGGGGACAGGGGTCCCAGATACGCAGTATTTT.

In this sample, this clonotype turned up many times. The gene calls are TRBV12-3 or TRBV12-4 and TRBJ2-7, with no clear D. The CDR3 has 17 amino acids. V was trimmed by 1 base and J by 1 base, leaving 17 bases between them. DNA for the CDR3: TGTGCCAGCAGTTTAGGGCAGGCAACCATCCGTTCCTACGAGCAGTACTTC. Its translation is CASSLGQATIRSYEQYF.

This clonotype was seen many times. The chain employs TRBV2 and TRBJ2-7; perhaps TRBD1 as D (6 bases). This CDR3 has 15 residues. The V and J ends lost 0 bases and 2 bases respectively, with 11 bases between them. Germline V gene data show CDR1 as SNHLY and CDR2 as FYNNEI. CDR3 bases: TGTGCCAGCAGTGAAGCGGGGGACACCGCCTACGAGCAGTACTTC. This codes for CASSEAGDTAYEQYF.

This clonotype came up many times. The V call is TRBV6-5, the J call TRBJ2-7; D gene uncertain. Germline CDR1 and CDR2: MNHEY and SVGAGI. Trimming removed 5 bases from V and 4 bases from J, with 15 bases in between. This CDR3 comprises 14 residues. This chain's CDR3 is CASSPMTAGYEQYF. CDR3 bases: TGTGCCAGCAGTCCAATGACGGCCGGGTACGAGCAGTACTTC.

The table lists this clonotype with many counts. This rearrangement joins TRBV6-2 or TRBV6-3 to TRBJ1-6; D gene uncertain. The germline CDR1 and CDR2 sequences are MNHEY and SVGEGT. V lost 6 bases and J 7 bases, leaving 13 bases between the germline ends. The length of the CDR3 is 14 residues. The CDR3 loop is CASSNGRRNSPLHF. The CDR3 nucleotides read TGTGCCAGCAGCAACGGACGGAGAAATTCACCCCTCCACTTT.

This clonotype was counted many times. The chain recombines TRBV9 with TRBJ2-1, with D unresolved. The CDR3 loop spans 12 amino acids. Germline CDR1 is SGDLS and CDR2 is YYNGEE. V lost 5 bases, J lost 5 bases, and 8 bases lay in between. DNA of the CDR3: TGTGCCAGCAGGGGTTCCAACAATGAGCAGTTCTTC. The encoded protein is CASRGSNNEQFF.

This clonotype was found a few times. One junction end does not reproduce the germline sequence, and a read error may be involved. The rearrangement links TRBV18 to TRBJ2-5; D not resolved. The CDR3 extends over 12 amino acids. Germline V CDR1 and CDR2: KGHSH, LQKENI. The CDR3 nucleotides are TGTGCCAGCTCTCCACCCCAAGAGACCCAGTACTTC. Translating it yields CASSPPQETQYF.

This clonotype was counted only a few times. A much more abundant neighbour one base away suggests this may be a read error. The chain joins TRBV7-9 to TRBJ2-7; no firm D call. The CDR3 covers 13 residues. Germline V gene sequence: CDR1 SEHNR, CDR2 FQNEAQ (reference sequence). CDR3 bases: TGTGCCAGCAGCCCTAGTAGCTCCTGCGAGCAGTACTTC. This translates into CASSPSSSCEQYF.

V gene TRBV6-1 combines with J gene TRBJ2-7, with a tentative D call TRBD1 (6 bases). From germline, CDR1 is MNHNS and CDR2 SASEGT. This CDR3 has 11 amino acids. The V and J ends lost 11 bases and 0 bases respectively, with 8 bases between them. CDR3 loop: CAADSSYEQYF. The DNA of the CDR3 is TGTGCCGCGGACAGCTCCTACGAGCAGTACTTC.